Shown below are 24 T cell receptor beta chains from a single sample sequenced in a study of OX40 agonist ivuxolimab in advanced cancers. Libraries were prepared by immunoSEQ multiplex PCR; TCRdb keeps only in-frame clonotypes and omits some of them. The table records about 93,000 clones, 89% of them present only once. Sample: CD4+ or CD8+ T cells sorted from blood, taken in a trial of the OX40 agonist ivuxolimab. Receptor source: an adult with an advanced solid tumor such as melanoma, head and neck, liver or kidney cancer.

This clone was observed a handful of times. The chain carries TRBV19 and TRBJ1-1, with no clear D. The CDR3 spans 11 residues. The germline V gene has CDR1 LNHDA and CDR2 SQIVND (reference sequence). V gave up 4 bases and J gave up 11 bases, with 11 bases separating them. This CDR3 is CASSRGPGAFF. CDR3 nucleotide sequence: TGTGCCAGTAGTAGAGGGCCGGGGGCTTTCTTT.

This clone was observed once. The V gene is TRBV7-9, the J gene TRBJ2-2; D tentatively reads TRBD1 or TRBD2 (5 bases each). The CDR3 contains 15 residues. V lost 2 bases and J 4 bases, leaving 11 bases between the germline ends. CDR1 SEHNR and CDR2 FQNEAQ come from the germline V gene (reference sequence). CDR3 DNA: TGTGCCAGCAGCTTAAAGAGGGGCAGCACCGGGGAGCTGTTTTTT. Its translation is CASSLKRGSTGELFF.

The chain is built from TRBV5-6 and TRBJ1-2; 8 bases fit TRBD1. The V segment lost 2 bases and the J segment 3 bases; nucleotides outside the gene matches: 12. The length of the CDR3 is 17 residues. In germline, CDR1 is SGHDT, CDR2 YYEEEE. DNA of the CDR3: TGTGCCAGCAGCTTCACCTCCGGGACAGGATGGGACTATGGCTACACCTTC. Residues: CASSFTSGTGWDYGYTF.

V and J are TRBV10-3 and TRBJ2-3, with 7 positions matching TRBD1. V lost 6 bases, J lost 4 bases, and 16 bases stayed unmatched. In germline, CDR1 is ENHRY, CDR2 SYGVKD. The CDR3 totals 17 residues. The CDR3 nucleotides read TGTGCCATCAGCTCGACCGAGGACAACAGGGGCGCAGATACGCAGTATTTT. Encoded protein: CAISSTEDNRGADTQYF.

This clone occurred a few times. J is TRBJ2-5 and V is TRBV2; maybe TRBD1 (6 bases). The CDR3 has 12 residues. V shed 6 bases and J shed 11 bases, with 16 bases lying between them. Germline assignment: CDR1 SNHLY and CDR2 FYNNEI. CDR3 in amino acids: CASRVQGWEQYF. The CDR3 DNA reads as TGTGCCAGCAGGGTACAGGGCTGGGAGCAGTACTTC.

The chain recombines TRBV12-5 with TRBJ1-3; possible D gene TRBD1, 6 bases. Germline assignment: CDR1 LGHNT and CDR2 FRNRAP. This CDR3 has 14 residues. Deletions cut 3 bases from V and 3 bases from J, with 9 bases between. CDR3 protein: CASGLAGVGNTIYF. DNA for the CDR3: TGTGCTAGTGGTTTAGCAGGGGTTGGAAACACCATATATTTT.

This sequence joins TRBV6-5 and TRBJ2-5; D is tentatively TRBD1 or TRBD2 (7 bases each). Germline CDR1 is MNHEY and CDR2 is SVGAGI. V was cut by 6 bases and J by 7 bases, with 18 bases left in between. The CDR3 has 14 amino acids. CDR3 region: CASSRDREGRTQYF. CDR3 sequence (DNA): TGTGCCAGCAGCCGCGACAGGGAGGGAAGGACCCAGTACTTC.

The rearrangement joins TRBV19 to TRBJ2-7; 8 bases map to TRBD1. Germline values: CDR1 LNHDA, CDR2 SQIVND (reference sequence). The CDR3 is made up of 13 amino acids. The junction had 4 bases not matched to a gene; V was cut back by 3 bases and J by 6 bases. The CDR3 DNA follows: TGTGCCAGTAGTATTGACAGGGGATCCGAGCAGTACTTC. Translated, it gives CASSIDRGSEQYF.

This chain connects TRBV4-3 to TRBJ2-7, with TRBD1 matching over 9 bases. V lost 1 base and J lost 3; bases outside the gene matches: 7. The CDR3 spans 16 residues. In germline, CDR1 is LGHNA, CDR2 YSLEER. CDR3 region: CASSQAGTGLLYEQYF. In DNA form, the CDR3 reads TGCGCCAGCAGCCAAGCCGGGACAGGGCTTCTCTACGAGCAGTACTTC.

This clone has more than one count but fewer than ten. The chain joins TRBV4-2 to TRBJ1-2; TRBD1 is a possible D gene (6 bases). Trimming removed 0 bases from V and 6 bases from J, with 20 bases in between. Germline V gene data show CDR1 as LGHNA and CDR2 as YNFKEQ. The CDR3 runs to 17 residues. This CDR3 is CASSQDGGQRHTHGYTF. CDR3 bases: TGTGCCAGCAGCCAAGATGGCGGACAGCGACACACTCATGGCTACACCTTC.

J is TRBJ2-3 and V is TRBV9; possible D gene TRBD2, 6 bases. The germline V gene has CDR1 SGDLS and CDR2 YYNGEE. The CDR3 is 14 amino acids. Trimming stripped 1 base from V and 4 bases from J, with 10 bases between. The CDR3 DNA sequence: TGTGCCAGCAGCGTAAAGGGAGGTTCAGATACGCAGTATTTT. Residues: CASSVKGGSDTQYF.

The rearrangement uses TRBV5-4 and TRBJ1-6, with a tentative D call TRBD1 (5 bases). CDR3 size: 16 residues. The V gene lost 2 bases and the J gene lost 4 bases, with 13 bases spanning the gap. The germline V gene encodes CDR1 SGHNT and CDR2 YYREEE (reference sequence). This CDR3 reads CASSFSTGMYNSPLHF. The CDR3 bases are TGTGCCAGCAGCTTTAGTACAGGAATGTATAATTCACCCCTCCACTTT.

The rearrangement links TRBV25-1 to TRBJ2-5; D may be TRBD2 (5 bases). V lost 1 base, J lost 5 bases, and 14 bases lay in between. Germline V gene data show CDR1 as MGHDK and CDR2 as SYGVNS. This CDR3 has 15 amino acids. CDR3 sequence reads: CASSEFRGGEETQYF. The CDR3 nucleotides are TGTGCCAGCAGTGAATTTAGAGGAGGTGAGGAGACCCAGTACTTC.

The rearrangement joins TRBV7-9 to TRBJ1-3; 7 bases fit TRBD1. This CDR3 spans 16 amino acids. V shed 3 bases and J 0 bases; nucleotides not matched to a gene: 5. Germline V gene lookup returns CDR1 SEHNR and CDR2 FQNEAQ (reference sequence). The CDR3 sequence: CASSLGWDSSGNTIYF. The CDR3 nucleotides are TGTGCCAGCAGCTTGGGGTGGGACAGCTCTGGAAACACCATATATTTT.

The rearrangement uses TRBV7-2 and TRBJ2-5; D is possibly TRBD1 (5 bases). The CDR3 has 15 residues. Looked up from germline, CDR1 is SGHTA and CDR2 is FQGNSA. V was shortened by 5 bases and J by 3 bases, with 16 bases between the two germline ends. The CDR3 protein is CASSPNSDREETQYF. The CDR3, as DNA: TGTGCCAGCAGCCCAAACTCCGACAGAGAAGAGACCCAGTACTTC.

The chain couples TRBV6-6 to TRBJ2-3, with TRBD2 matching 8 bases. This CDR3 spans 15 amino acids. With V trimmed by 2 bases and J by 1 base, 2 bases remained unmatched. From germline, CDR1 is MNHNY and CDR2 SVGAGI (reference sequence). The CDR3 nucleotides read TGTGCCAGCAGTTACGAACTAGCGGGCACAGATACGCAGTATTTT. It translates to CASSYELAGTDTQYF.

This chain links TRBV19 with TRBJ1-2; 8 bases align to TRBD1. CDR1 and CDR2 from the germline V gene are LNHDA and SQIVND (reference sequence). V lost 4 bases to trimming and J lost 7 bases; unmatched junction nucleotides: 5. The CDR3 sequence is 13 residues long. The CDR3 nucleotides are TGTGCCAGTAGTACGGGGACAGGTGGTGGCTACACCTTC. Protein product: CASSTGTGGGYTF.

This clone was seen only once. This chain joins TRBV10-3 and TRBJ1-2; D perhaps matches TRBD1 (5 bases). The length of the CDR3 is 15 residues. Trimming cost V 3 bases and J 8 bases, with 19 bases left between them. The germline V gene encodes CDR1 ENHRY and CDR2 SYGVKD. The CDR3 protein is CAISDSRGPPEGYTF. The CDR3 coding sequence is TGTGCCATCAGTGACTCCCGGGGACCCCCCGAGGGCTACACCTTC.

The chain carries TRBV6-5 and TRBJ2-7; D assignment may be TRBD1 or TRBD2 (6 bases each). The germline CDR1 and CDR2 sequences are MNHEY and SVGAGI. CDR3 length: 14 amino acids. Trimming removed 7 bases from V and 5 bases from J, with 18 bases in between. The CDR3 region has the DNA TGTGCCAGCACCAGGGGAACGGGGGAGGACGAGCAGTACTTC. This translates into CASTRGTGEDEQYF.

CDR3 amino acids: CASSMGTGPTDTQYF. CDR3 DNA sequence: TGTGCCAGCAGCATGGGGACGGGACCCACAGATACGCAGTATTTT. The chain joins TRBV7-3 to TRBJ2-3, with D tentatively TRBD1 or TRBD2 (5 bases each). CDR3 length: 15 amino acids. The germline V gene has CDR1 SGHTA and CDR2 FQGTGA. Trimming took 5 bases from V and 2 from J, leaving 14 bases between them.

The CDR3 DNA reads as TGTGCCAGCAGCTTAGAGCCCTTTAATTCCTACGAGCAGTACTTC. This gives the protein CASSLEPFNSYEQYF. V is TRBV7-2 and J is TRBJ2-7; D ambiguous. Germline-derived CDR1 and CDR2 are SGHTA and FQGNSA. Deletions cut 1 base from V and 1 base from J, with 11 bases between. The CDR3 runs 15 residues. The full variable domain, with the rest looked up from reference TRBV7-2 and TRBJ2-7, is GAGVSQSPSNKVTEKGKDVELRCDPISGHTALYWYRQSLGQGLEFLIYFQGNSAPDKSGLPSDRFSAERTGGSVSTLTIQRTQQEDSAVYLCASSLEPFNSYEQYFGPGTRLTVT.

The CDR3 region has the DNA TGCGCCAGCAGCCAAGAACAGGGAACTGAAGCTTTCTTT. Residues: CASSQEQGTEAFF. The V gene is TRBV4-1, the J gene TRBJ1-1; tentatively, D is TRBD1 (6 bases). Germline assignment: CDR1 MGHRA and CDR2 YSYEKL. The V and J ends lost 0 bases and 5 bases respectively, with 7 bases between them. The CDR3 runs to 13 residues.

V and J are TRBV4-2 and TRBJ2-3; 12 bases are a match to TRBD2. Germline V lookup: CDR1 LGHNA, CDR2 YNFKEQ. The ends lost 4 bases at V and 9 bases at J; junction bases unmatched: 5. The CDR3 has 14 amino acids. CDR3 region: CASSPTSGSYTQYF. The CDR3 DNA sequence: TGTGCCAGCAGCCCGACTAGCGGGAGCTACACGCAGTATTTT.

This sequence joins TRBV7-9 and TRBJ1-2, with TRBD1 as a possible D gene (6 bases). The CDR3 extends over 16 amino acids. Trimming took 1 base from V and 8 from J, leaving 20 bases between them. Germline-derived CDR1 and CDR2 are SEHNR and FQNEAQ (reference sequence). Here the CDR3 DNA reads TGTGCCAGCAGCTTAGATTTAACGGGACACGTCCAGGGCTACACCTTC. As protein: CASSLDLTGHVQGYTF. The entire variable domain, with the rest obtained from reference TRBV7-9 and TRBJ1-2, is as follows: DTGVSQNPRHKITKRGQNVTFRCDPISEHNRLYWYRQTLGQGPEFLTYFQNEAQLEKSRLLSDRFSAERPKGSFSTLEIQRTEQGDSAMYLCASSLDLTGHVQGYTFGSGTRLTVV.